This entry concerns a single T cell receptor (beta chain). Its target is not known. Overall study results and limits: Larger-cohort validation covered only one TCR beta V-J rearrangement. The TCR gene usage of tumor memory CD4+ T cells clustered together with blood and lymph node memory CD4+ cells and with lymph node naive CD4+ cells.

After constant-region reverse-primer amplification, full-length variable regions underwent semi-nested PCR with Nested Universal Primer A. MiXCR, applied by TCRdb to the 5' RACE reads, yields one record per CDR3 protein. The data hold about 8,600 distinct CDR3 sequences, with 15% to 20% observed a single time. Trimming removed 2 bases from V and 5 bases from J, with 7 bases in between. The V gene's germline CDR1 is SGHNT and CDR2 YYREEE (reference sequence). CDR3 size: 13 residues. This sequence originates from a female donor with breast cancer. The chain combines TRBV5-4 with TRBJ2-2; unclear D gene. Sequenced input: memory CD4+ T cells sorted from blood. The subset denotes: memory CD4+ T cells, CD4+CD45RO+CD25-. As DNA, the CDR3 is TGTGCCAGCAGCTTAGGGCTGACCGGGGAGCTGTTTTTT. Its translation is CASSLGLTGELFF. The full variable domain, its missing parts supplied by reference TRBV5-4 and TRBJ2-2, is ETGVTQSPTHLIKTRGQQVTLRCSSQSGHNTVSWYQQALGQGPQFIFQYYREEENGRGNFPPRFSGLQFPNYSSELNVNALELDDSALYLCASSLGLTGELFFGEGSRLTVL.